The 10 T cell receptor beta chains below were found in one sample sequenced in a study of blood T cell repertoires in COVID-19. Repertoires were generated with immunoSEQ multiplex PCR, while TCRdb's copy carries only in-frame clones and drops some. This table holds roughly 160,000 clones, approximately 80% found once. The source material was peripheral blood. These receptors were obtained from a woman aged 55-69 years with acute or convalescent COVID-19.

The gene calls are TRBV12-3 or TRBV12-4 and TRBJ2-3, with 7 bases matching TRBD1. Trimming took 4 bases from V and 5 from J; bases not matched to a gene: 3. This CDR3 has 13 amino acids. The CDR3 bases are TGTGCCAGCAGTTCGACAGGGATAGATACGCAGTATTTT. Translating it yields CASSSTGIDTQYF.

The rearrangement joins TRBV19 to TRBJ1-2; 9 positions agree with TRBD1. Trimming at V came to 7 bases and at J to 2 bases, leaving 11 bases not matched to a gene. CDR1 LNHDA and CDR2 SQIVND come from the germline V gene (reference sequence). This CDR3 is 16 amino acids long. The CDR3 DNA reads as TGTGCCAGTAATCCCGGGACAGGGTTCGGAAACTATGGCTACACCTTC. Residues: CASNPGTGFGNYGYTF. Looking up the rest from reference TRBV19 and TRBJ1-2 gives the full variable domain: DGGITQSPKYLFRKEGQNVTLSCEQNLNHDAMYWYRQDPGQGLRLIYYSQIVNDFQKGDIAEGYSVSREKKESFPLTVTSAQKNPTAFYLCASNPGTGFGNYGYTFGSGTRLTVV.

This chain uses TRBV18 with TRBJ1-5, with 9 bases identical to TRBD1. This CDR3 has 16 residues. CDR1 is KGHSH and CDR2 is LQKENI in the germline V gene. With 2 bases clipped from V and 3 bases from J, the junction kept 5 bases outside the gene matches. CDR3 sequence: CASSPEGQGYNQPQHF. CDR3 coding DNA: TGTGCCAGCTCACCAGAGGGACAGGGATACAATCAGCCCCAGCATTTT.

The chain has TRBV6-2 or TRBV6-3 and TRBJ1-1; TRBD1 might be the D (5 bases). Trimming took 5 bases from V and 5 from J, leaving 24 bases between them. CDR3 length: 17 residues. The germline gives CDR1 MNHEY, CDR2 SVGEGT. CDR3 DNA sequence: TGTGCCAGCAGTGGAGCCAGACCCGGGGGTGTTGGAACTGAAGCTTTCTTT. Translated, it gives CASSGARPGGVGTEAFF.

In its sample, this clone was seen a few times. The chain recombines TRBV11-2 with TRBJ2-7; weak D call: TRBD1 (6 bases). This CDR3 contains 15 residues. Germline CDR1 and CDR2: SGHAT and FQNNGV. V was clipped by 5 bases and J by 2 bases, with 16 bases between them. The CDR3: CASSPDGTPAYEQYF. DNA for the CDR3: TGTGCCAGCAGCCCGGACGGGACACCGGCCTACGAGCAGTACTTC.

The chain combines TRBV9 with TRBJ2-7, with D tentatively TRBD2 (5 bases). CDR3 length: 15 residues. Deletions cut 0 bases from V and 3 bases from J, with 13 bases between. Germline V gives CDR1 SGDLS, CDR2 YYNGEE. CDR3 in amino acids: CASSVGAADYYEQYF. CDR3 sequence (DNA): TGTGCCAGCAGCGTAGGGGCAGCGGATTACTACGAGCAGTACTTC.

The CDR3 DNA follows: TGTGCCAGCAGGATGACAGGGGTTAACTATGGCTACACCTTC. Translating gives CASRMTGVNYGYTF. The chain links TRBV28 to TRBJ1-2; TRBD1 agrees at 8 bases. Trimming cost V 6 bases and J 1 base; bases outside gene matches: 4. Germline loops: CDR1 MDHEN, CDR2 SYDVKM. The CDR3 is made up of 14 amino acids.

V and J are TRBV5-4 and TRBJ2-5; D is undetermined. Germline assignment: CDR1 SGHNT and CDR2 YYREEE (reference sequence). Deletions cut 4 bases from V and 3 bases from J, with 7 bases between. CDR3 length: 12 residues. This chain's CDR3 is CASSSLEETQYF. The CDR3 DNA is TGTGCCAGCAGCAGTCTAGAAGAGACCCAGTACTTC.

The DNA of the CDR3 is TGTGCCAGCAGCCAACCATCGGGGACAGGGGGAAATGAAAAACTGTTTTTT. Amino acids: CASSQPSGTGGNEKLFF. The chain is built from TRBV3-1 (or the pseudogene TRBV3-2) and TRBJ1-4; 11 bases fit TRBD1. CDR1 and CDR2 (germline): LGHDT, YNNKEL (reference sequence). V lost 2 bases and J lost 5; bases outside the gene matches: 7. The CDR3 totals 17 residues.

The chain carries TRBV5-1 and TRBJ1-3; tentative D call: TRBD1 (5 bases). The V gene's germline CDR1 is SGHRS and CDR2 YFSETQ. CDR3 size: 16 residues. V was shortened by 0 bases and J by 4 bases, with 14 bases between the two germline ends. CDR3 region: CASSLAGPGLGNTIYF. In DNA form, the CDR3 reads TGCGCCAGCAGCTTGGCCGGTCCAGGGTTAGGAAACACCATATATTTT.